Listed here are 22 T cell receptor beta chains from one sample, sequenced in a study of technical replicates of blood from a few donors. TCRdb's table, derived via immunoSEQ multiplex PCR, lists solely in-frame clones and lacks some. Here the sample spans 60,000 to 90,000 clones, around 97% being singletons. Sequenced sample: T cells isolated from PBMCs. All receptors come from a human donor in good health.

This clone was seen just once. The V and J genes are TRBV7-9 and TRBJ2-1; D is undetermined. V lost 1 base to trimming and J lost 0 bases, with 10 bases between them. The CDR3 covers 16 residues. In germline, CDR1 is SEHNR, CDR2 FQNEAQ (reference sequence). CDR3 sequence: CASSLGGSSSYNEQFF. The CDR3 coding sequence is TGTGCCAGCAGCTTAGGAGGCAGTAGCTCCTACAATGAGCAGTTCTTC. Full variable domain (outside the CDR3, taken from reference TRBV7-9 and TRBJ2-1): DTGVSQNPRHKITKRGQNVTFRCDPISEHNRLYWYRQTLGQGPEFLTYFQNEAQLEKSRLLSDRFSAERPKGSFSTLEIQRTEQGDSAMYLCASSLGGSSSYNEQFFGPGTRLTVL.

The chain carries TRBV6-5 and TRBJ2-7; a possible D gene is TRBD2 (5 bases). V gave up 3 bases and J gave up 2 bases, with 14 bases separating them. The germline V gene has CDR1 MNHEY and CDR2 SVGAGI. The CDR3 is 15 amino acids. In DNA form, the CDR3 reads TGTGCCAGCAGTTATCGCAGGACTGGCCCCTACGAGCAGTACTTC. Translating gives CASSYRRTGPYEQYF.

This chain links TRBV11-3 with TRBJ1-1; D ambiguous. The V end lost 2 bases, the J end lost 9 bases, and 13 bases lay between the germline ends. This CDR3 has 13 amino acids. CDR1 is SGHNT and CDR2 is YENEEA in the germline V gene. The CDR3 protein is CASSLMGGQQAFF. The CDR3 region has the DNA TGTGCCAGCAGCTTAATGGGCGGGCAGCAAGCTTTCTTT. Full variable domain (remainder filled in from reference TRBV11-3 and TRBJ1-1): EAGVVQSPRYKIIEKKQPVAFWCNPISGHNTLYWYLQNLGQGPELLIRYENEEAVDDSQLPKDRFSAERLKGVDSTLKIQPAELGDSAVYLCASSLMGGQQAFFGQGTRLTVV.

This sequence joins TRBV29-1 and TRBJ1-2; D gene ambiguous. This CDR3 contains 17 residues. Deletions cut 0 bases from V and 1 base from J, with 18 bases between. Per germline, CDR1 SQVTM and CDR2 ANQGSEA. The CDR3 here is CSVEEFGYTPLNYGYTF. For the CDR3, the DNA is TGCAGCGTTGAAGAATTCGGGTATACCCCCCTTAACTATGGCTACACCTTC.

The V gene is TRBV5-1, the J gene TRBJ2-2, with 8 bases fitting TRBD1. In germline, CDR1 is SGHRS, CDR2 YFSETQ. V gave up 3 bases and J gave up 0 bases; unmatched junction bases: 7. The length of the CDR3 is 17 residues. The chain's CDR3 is CASSWDRRKSNTGELFF. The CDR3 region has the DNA TGCGCCAGCAGCTGGGACAGGAGGAAATCGAACACCGGGGAGCTGTTTTTT.

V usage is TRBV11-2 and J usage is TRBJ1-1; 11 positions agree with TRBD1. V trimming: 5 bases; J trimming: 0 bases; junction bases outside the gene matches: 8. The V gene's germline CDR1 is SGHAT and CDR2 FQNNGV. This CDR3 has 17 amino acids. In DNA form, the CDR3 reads TGTGCCAGCAGCCCATGGGACAGGGGGTGGTTGAACACTGAAGCTTTCTTT. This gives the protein CASSPWDRGWLNTEAFF.

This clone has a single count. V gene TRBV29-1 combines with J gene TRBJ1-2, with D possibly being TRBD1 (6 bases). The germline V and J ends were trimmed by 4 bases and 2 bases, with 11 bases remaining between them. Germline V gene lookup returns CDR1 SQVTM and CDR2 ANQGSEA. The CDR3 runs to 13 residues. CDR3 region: CSVVSGTNYGYTF. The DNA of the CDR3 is TGCAGCGTTGTGAGTGGGACAAACTATGGCTACACCTTC.

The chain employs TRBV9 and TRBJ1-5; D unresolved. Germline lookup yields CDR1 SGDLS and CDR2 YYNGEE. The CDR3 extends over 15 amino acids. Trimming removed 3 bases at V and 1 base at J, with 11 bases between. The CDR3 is CASSEDLGSNQPQHF. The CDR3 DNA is TGTGCCAGCAGCGAAGACCTGGGCAGCAATCAGCCCCAGCATTTT.

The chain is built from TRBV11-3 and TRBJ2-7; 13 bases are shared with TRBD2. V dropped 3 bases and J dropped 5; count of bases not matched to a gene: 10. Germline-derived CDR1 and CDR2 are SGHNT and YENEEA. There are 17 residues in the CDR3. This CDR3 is CASSFDLLAGGIDEQYF. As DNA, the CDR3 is TGTGCCAGCAGCTTTGACTTACTAGCGGGGGGGATAGACGAGCAGTACTTC.

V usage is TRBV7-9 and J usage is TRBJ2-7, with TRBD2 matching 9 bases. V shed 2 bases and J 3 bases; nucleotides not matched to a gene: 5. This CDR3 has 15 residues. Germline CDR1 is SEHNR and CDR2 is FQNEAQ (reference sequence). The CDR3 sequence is CASSLQASGIYEQYF. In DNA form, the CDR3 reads TGTGCCAGCAGCTTACAGGCTAGCGGGATCTACGAGCAGTACTTC.

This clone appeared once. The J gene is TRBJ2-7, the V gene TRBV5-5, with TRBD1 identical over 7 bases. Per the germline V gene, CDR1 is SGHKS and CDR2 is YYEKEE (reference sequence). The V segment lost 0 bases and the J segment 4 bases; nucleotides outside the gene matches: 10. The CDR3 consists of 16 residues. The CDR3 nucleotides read TGTGCCAGCAGCTTGGATCCGGGACAGCGCTCATACGAGCAGTACTTC. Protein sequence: CASSLDPGQRSYEQYF. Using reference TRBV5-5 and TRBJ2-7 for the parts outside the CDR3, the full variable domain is DAGVTQSPTHLIKTRGQQVTLRCSPISGHKSVSWYQQVLGQGPQFIFQYYEKEERGRGNFPDRFSARQFPNYSSELNVNALLLGDSALYLCASSLDPGQRSYEQYFGPGTRLTVT.

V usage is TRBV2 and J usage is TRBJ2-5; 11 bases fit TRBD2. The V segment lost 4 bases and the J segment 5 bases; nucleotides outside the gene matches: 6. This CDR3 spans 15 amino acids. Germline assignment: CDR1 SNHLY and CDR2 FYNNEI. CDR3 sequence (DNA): TGTGCCAGCAGTGTCTTAGCGGGGGGGCACGAGACCCAGTACTTC. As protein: CASSVLAGGHETQYF. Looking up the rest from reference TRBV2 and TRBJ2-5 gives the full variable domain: EPEVTQTPSHQVTQMGQEVILRCVPISNHLYFYWYRQILGQKVEFLVSFYNNEISEKSEIFDDQFSVERPDGSNFTLKIRSTKLEDSAMYFCASSVLAGGHETQYFGPGTRLLVL.

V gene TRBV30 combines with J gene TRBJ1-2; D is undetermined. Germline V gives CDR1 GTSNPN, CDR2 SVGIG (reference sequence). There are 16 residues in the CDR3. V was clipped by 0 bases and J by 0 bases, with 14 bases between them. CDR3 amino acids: CAWSVSFGLTNYGYTF. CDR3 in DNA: TGTGCCTGGAGTGTTTCGTTCGGACTGACTAACTATGGCTACACCTTC.

The CDR3 sequence: CASSPFAGEETQYF. The DNA of the CDR3 is TGTGCCAGCAGCCCTTTCGCAGGGGAAGAGACCCAGTACTTC. The V gene is TRBV7-9, the J gene TRBJ2-5, with D tentatively TRBD1 (6 bases). Germline-derived CDR1 and CDR2 are SEHNR and FQNEAQ (reference sequence). This CDR3 spans 14 amino acids. V lost 5 bases, J lost 3 bases, and 13 bases lay in between. Complete variable domain (other parts from reference TRBV7-9 and TRBJ2-5): DTGVSQNPRHKITKRGQNVTFRCDPISEHNRLYWYRQTLGQGPEFLTYFQNEAQLEKSRLLSDRFSAERPKGSFSTLEIQRTEQGDSAMYLCASSPFAGEETQYFGPGTRLLVL.

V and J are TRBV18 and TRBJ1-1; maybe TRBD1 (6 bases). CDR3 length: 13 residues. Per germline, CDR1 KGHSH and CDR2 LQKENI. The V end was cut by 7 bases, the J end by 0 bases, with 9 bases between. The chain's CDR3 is CASYQGMNTEAFF. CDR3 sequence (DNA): TGTGCCAGCTACCAGGGGATGAACACTGAAGCTTTCTTT. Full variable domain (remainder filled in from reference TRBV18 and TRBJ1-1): NAGVMQNPRHLVRRRGQEARLRCSPMKGHSHVYWYRQLPEEGLKFMVYLQKENIIDESGMPKERFSAEFPKEGPSILRIQQVVRGDSAAYFCASYQGMNTEAFFGQGTRLTVV.

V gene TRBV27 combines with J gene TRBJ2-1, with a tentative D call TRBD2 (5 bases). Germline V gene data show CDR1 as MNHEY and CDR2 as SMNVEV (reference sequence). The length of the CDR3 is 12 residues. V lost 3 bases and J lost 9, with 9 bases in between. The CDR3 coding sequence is TGTGCCAGCAGTTTTTTCGGGGTTGAGCAGTTCTTC. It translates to CASSFFGVEQFF.

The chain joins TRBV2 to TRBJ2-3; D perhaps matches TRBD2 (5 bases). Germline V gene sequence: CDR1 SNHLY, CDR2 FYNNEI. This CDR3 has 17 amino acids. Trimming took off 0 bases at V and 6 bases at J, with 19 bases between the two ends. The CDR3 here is CASSEAPWEKAVDTQYF. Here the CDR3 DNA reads TGTGCCAGCAGTGAAGCGCCTTGGGAGAAGGCAGTGGATACGCAGTATTTT. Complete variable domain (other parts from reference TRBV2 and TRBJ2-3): EPEVTQTPSHQVTQMGQEVILRCVPISNHLYFYWYRQILGQKVEFLVSFYNNEISEKSEIFDDQFSVERPDGSNFTLKIRSTKLEDSAMYFCASSEAPWEKAVDTQYFGPGTRLTVL.

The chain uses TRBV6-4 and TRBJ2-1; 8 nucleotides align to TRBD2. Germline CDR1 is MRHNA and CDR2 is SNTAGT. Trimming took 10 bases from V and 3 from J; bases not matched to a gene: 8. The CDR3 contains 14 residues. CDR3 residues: CAIPGLDCYNEQFF. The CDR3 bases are TGTGCCATCCCGGGACTAGATTGCTACAATGAGCAGTTCTTC.

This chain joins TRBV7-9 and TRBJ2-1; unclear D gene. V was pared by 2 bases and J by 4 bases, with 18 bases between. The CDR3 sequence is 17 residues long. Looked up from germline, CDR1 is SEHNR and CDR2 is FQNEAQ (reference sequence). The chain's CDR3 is CASSLPQASQQYNEQFF. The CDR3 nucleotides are TGTGCCAGCAGCTTACCCCAGGCGTCACAACAATACAATGAGCAGTTCTTC.

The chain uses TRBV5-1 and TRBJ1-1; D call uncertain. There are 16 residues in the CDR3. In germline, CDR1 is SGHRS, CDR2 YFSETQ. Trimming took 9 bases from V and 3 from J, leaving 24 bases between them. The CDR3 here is CATNPGPISGDTEAFF. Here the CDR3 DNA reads TGCGCCACAAACCCGGGCCCCATAAGCGGCGACACTGAAGCTTTCTTT.

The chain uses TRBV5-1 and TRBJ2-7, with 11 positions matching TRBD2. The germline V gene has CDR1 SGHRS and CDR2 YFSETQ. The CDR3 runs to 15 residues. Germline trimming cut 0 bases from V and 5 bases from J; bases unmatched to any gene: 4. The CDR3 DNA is TGCGCCAGCAGCTTGGAATCTAGCGGGAGGAACGAGCAGTACTTC. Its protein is CASSLESSGRNEQYF.

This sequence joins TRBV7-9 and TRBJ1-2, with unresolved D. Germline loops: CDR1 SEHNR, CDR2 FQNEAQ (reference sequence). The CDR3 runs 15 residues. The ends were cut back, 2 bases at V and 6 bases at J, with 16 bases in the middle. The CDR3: CASSLSSGFDDGYTF. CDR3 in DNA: TGTGCCAGCAGCTTAAGCTCGGGTTTCGATGATGGCTACACCTTC. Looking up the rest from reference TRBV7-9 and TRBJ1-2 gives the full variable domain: DTGVSQNPRHKITKRGQNVTFRCDPISEHNRLYWYRQTLGQGPEFLTYFQNEAQLEKSRLLSDRFSAERPKGSFSTLEIQRTEQGDSAMYLCASSLSSGFDDGYTFGSGTRLTVV.